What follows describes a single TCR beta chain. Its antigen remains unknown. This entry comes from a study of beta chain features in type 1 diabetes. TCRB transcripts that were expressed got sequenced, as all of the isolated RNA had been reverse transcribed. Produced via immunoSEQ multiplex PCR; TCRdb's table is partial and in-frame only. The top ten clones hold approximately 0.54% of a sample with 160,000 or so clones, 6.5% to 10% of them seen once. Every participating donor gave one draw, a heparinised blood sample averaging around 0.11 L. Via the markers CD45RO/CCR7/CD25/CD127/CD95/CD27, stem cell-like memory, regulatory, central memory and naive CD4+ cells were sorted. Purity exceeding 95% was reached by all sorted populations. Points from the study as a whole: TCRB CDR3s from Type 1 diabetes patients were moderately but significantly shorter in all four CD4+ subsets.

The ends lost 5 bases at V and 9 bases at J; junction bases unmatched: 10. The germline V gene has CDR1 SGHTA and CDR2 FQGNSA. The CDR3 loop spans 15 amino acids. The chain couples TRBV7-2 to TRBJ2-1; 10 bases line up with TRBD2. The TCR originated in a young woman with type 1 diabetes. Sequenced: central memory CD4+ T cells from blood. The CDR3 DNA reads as TGTGCCAGCAGCCCGGGAGCGGGGGGGCAGGGTGAGCAGTTCTTC. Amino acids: CASSPGAGGQGEQFF.